This T cell receptor (beta chain) was identified in a study of cytomegalovirus exposure and HLA in healthy donors (dated by TCRdb to the late 2010s). Broadly, across the study: According to an earlier analysis of 587 of the donors, some 170 million T cells yielded 90 million to 140 million unique TCR beta sequences and around 280 Gb of sequence data. Roughly 300 gigabases of sequencing data and 70 million to 85 million unique TCR sequences were included in an early release covering about 620 HLA-typed donors. Of the 398 genotyped donors, approximately 83% fell in the genetic ancestry cluster associated with self-reported Caucasian donors. The aim of the study was to test whether cataloging public T cell receptors could identify signatures of past pathogen exposure. The study profiled the T cell repertoires of 666 subjects by immunosequencing and related them to cytomegalovirus serostatus. Along with the 666-subject first cohort, a separate validation cohort of over 90 different subjects was used. High-throughput TCR immunosequencing, statistical association of individual TCRs with disease status, and machine learning were combined to predict cytomegalovirus infection status. A later analysis re-analyzed previously published TCR beta repertoires from about 600 donors and added high-resolution HLA genotyping to study TCR occurrence patterns. In the later analysis, no new phenotypic data were used to find candidate immune exposures; instead, reliance was placed on TCR beta sequences and their occurrence across donors. To decide whether each TCR beta V gene segment behaved as functional or pseudogenic, an earlier analysis of approximately 620 of the donors relied on high-throughput TCR beta sequencing. Donor age, sex, ethnicity and CMV serostatus were collected together with the repertoire data. In a later genetic analysis, genome-wide SNP genotypes for about three fifths of the 666 donors were used, and that subset was treated as a discovery cohort. All discovery cohort repertoires had been generated using a single sequencing platform. Both class I and class II loci were covered by HLA typing, at four-digit resolution. Typing coverage varied by locus: roughly 620-640 donors for A, B, C, DRB1 and DQB1; under 550 for DQA1; nearly 610 for DPA1; roughly 450 for DPB1. Because of strong linkage in the cohort, 4 to 6 DR-DQ haplotypes were treated as single units for association and clustering. On average, over 200,000 unique TCR beta nucleotide sequences were sequenced per donor among some 430 genotyped donors of the cohort, with about 19% of those sequences being non-productive.

Paper-wide results and their limitations: Most CMV-associated TCR beta chains appeared to be HLA-restricted in a later analysis, and the HLA associations seemed to be driven largely by CMV exposure. A total of 150 to 200 TCR beta chains were listed by the study as associated with cytomegalovirus. Some IMGT-functional V segments, including TRBV6-2 and TRBV6-3, could not be distinguished by the 87-base-pair reads and were therefore excluded. In a later analysis, around 17,000 TCR beta sequences were associated with specific HLA alleles at a false discovery rate of 0.05. V-gene and J-gene trimming of TCR beta chains was associated with a missense DCLRE1C variant in a later genetic analysis, and the association was replicated in an independent cohort. A few of the identified cytomegalovirus-associated TCR beta chains were confirmed in vitro to be specific for cytomegalovirus antigens. The only immune exposure information available for the cohort was CMV serostatus. In an earlier analysis of 587 of the donors, most TCR beta V segments appeared in productive rearrangements about 87% or about 30% of the time, broadly matching IMGT annotations. Because HLA typing was unavailable for some donors at each locus, only the typed subset was used in association tests. In both the original and validation cohorts, the classifier was reported to diagnose cytomegalovirus status with high specificity and sensitivity. Compared with the approximately 600-donor mean, donors in an Asian-associated ancestry cluster had fewer N-insertions in productive TCRs, according to a later genetic analysis. Sequencing depth was assumed to be roughly uniform across donors in the presence/absence analyses, though that assumption may not hold. Most TCR sequences were seen in very few donors, while some public TCRs were found in many individuals. A further reported finding was that TCR beta sequences accurately predicted the HLA-A and HLA-B alleles for most subjects in the first cohort. Only TCR beta chains were sequenced in this cohort, and the absence of alpha or paired-chain data limited detectable features. When HLA alleles, especially DR and DQ, strongly co-occurred, attributing TCR associations to individual alleles was difficult. A group of highly shared sequence variants was considered likely to be a technical artifact of the sequencing pipeline. Several of the top co-occurrence clusters appeared to be linked to parvovirus B19, influenza, CMV and Epstein-Barr virus, according to a later analysis. In a later analysis, HLA-associated TCR beta chains were found to be more clonally expanded and to have lower generation probabilities than equally common non-associated chains. The earlier analysis of approximately 560 of the donors excluded some 16 rarely observed V segments, including chromosome 9 orphons, because counts were too low. A later analysis found that TCR association rates varied across HLA loci, with DRB1 alleles showing the most associated TCRs and HLA-C alleles the fewest. The authors suggested that the approach could potentially be generalized to other disease states and immunological phenotypes. Linkage disequilibrium might explain the correlated functional status among segregating V segments, but an unknown experimental factor could not be excluded.

On this clone: The clone's antigen remains unknown. Per-nucleotide qualities are absent, and no much larger clonotype sits a single base away.

The library was built by means of the immunoSEQ multiplex PCR assay. A mixture of 60 forward primers for TCR Vbeta segments and 13 reverse primers for TCR Jbeta segments was used in the multiplex PCR. The CDR3 region of rearranged TCR beta genes was amplified from genomic DNA with a multiplex PCR assay. Amplified TCR beta libraries were sequenced as 87-base-pair reads on the Illumina HiSeq System. On the authors' methods: A later analysis tallied about 77 million unique TCR beta chains across the 700 or so repertoires, and about 10 million of those chains were shared by two or more donors. A nearest-neighbor algorithm error-corrected the raw reads and collapsed the reads into unique sequences, merging closely related sequences to remove PCR and sequencing errors. Alignment of CDR3 sequences to IMGT reference sequences was used to assign V, D and J gene segments. For a sequence to be retained, a match of at least six nucleotides was required to both a V gene segment and a J gene segment. Rearrangements were called productive when the CDR3 lacked stop codons and stayed in frame with V and J; all others were non-productive. Following IMGT convention, CDR3 was defined as the stretch from the second conserved V-encoded cysteine to the conserved J-encoded phenylalanine. The earlier analysis of 450 to 750 of the donors excluded any sequence lacking an unambiguous match to a single V gene segment. In an earlier analysis of some 590 of the donors, a V segment was called functional when productive rearrangements were above 56.7%, and segregating when the standard deviation between donors exceeded 5%. A statistical classification framework was built to diagnose cytomegalovirus status from the catalog of TCR beta chain sequences. In a later analysis, V and J genes were assigned by comparing TCR nucleotide sequences against IMGT/GENE-DB human TR gene sequences. The TCRdist pipeline was used in a later analysis to assign CDR3 sequences and most-parsimonious VDJ recombination scenarios. In a later analysis, each TCR beta chain was defined by its CDR3 amino acid sequence together with its V-gene family, and reads without a unique V-gene family were excluded. A later analysis removed several hundred highly shared, low-generation-probability nucleotide sequences to deal with suspected cross-contamination and a sequencing artifact. In a later analysis, a clonal expansion index was calculated for each public chain from normalized within-repertoire ranks of inferred template counts. In a later analysis, generation probabilities were computed with a VDJ recombination model fitted to out-of-frame rearrangements, and the resulting probabilities were checked against IGoR. In a later analysis, TCR-TCR, TCR-HLA and TCR-CMV co-occurrence was scored with hypergeometric tests, and a repertoire-size bias correction was applied to TCR pairs. False discovery rates were estimated in a later analysis by permuting HLA or CMV assignments 20 times. In a later analysis, co-occurring TCRs were grouped with DBSCAN, and TCRdist sequence similarity was added when clustering was performed within HLA-allele-positive subsets. Repertoires with fewer than 30,000 or more than 120,000 public chains were left out of co-occurrence clustering, as were five repertoires with anomalous nucleotide sharing. TCRdb's version of the immuneACCESS table is confined to in-frame rearrangements and falls short of the full clone set. An unresolved V gene accounts for under half of the shortfall where checked; the remainder is of unknown origin. V, J and clone size were drawn from that table, and D and trimming were deduced from the DNA. The sample yields around 200,000 clones; around 81% were counted once. In total, the top ten clones hold 10% to 13% of the sample.

The cohort consisted of approximately 690 healthy bone marrow donors. Cohort members were all nominally healthy when sampled, although unrecorded immune exposures were likely present. The donor tested CMV seropositive and was one of the 289 seropositive cohort members. Every donor gave a peripheral blood sample, and the peripheral blood mononuclear cells from that sample were used for TCR beta sequencing. The Qiagen DNeasy Blood Extraction Kit was used to extract genomic DNA from the blood cell samples. V is trimmed back by 4 bases and J by 4 bases, and the junction contains 7 bases that no gene match accounts for. The CDR3, cysteine through phenylalanine, is 16 amino acids long. The CDR3 DNA has 48 bases and is translated from base 1. From a lookup of the germline V gene (reference sequence), CDR1 and CDR2 are SEHNR and FQNEAQ.

The rearrangement combines TRBV7-9 with TRBJ2-1, with TRBD2 matching 10 junction bases. Source material: PBMCs. The TCR sequence derives from a woman in her fifties or sixties in good health and CMV-seropositive. DNA sequence: TGTGCCAGCAGCTATGCCGGGACTAGCGAGTACAATGAGCAGTTCTTC. It codes for CASSYAGTSEYNEQFF.